The 2 T cell receptor beta chains given below trace back to one sample, sequenced in a study of CD8 T cells in Susac syndrome. After extraction with the RNeasy kit, roughly 0.5 to 1 ug of the RNA was reverse transcribed using random hexamers. TCRdb re-derived calls from the immunoSEQ multiplex PCR reads in MiXCR, one entry per CDR3 protein. The table records 200,000 to 300,000 distinct CDR3 sequences, 93% of them present only once. Sequenced material: CD4+ T cells from PBMCs. The receptors here all came from a human donor with multiple sclerosis.

The V call is TRBV3-1, the J call TRBJ1-2; no reliable D call. Germline loops: CDR1 LGHDT, CDR2 YNNKEL (reference sequence). The V gene lost 0 bases and the J gene lost 5 bases, with 10 bases spanning the gap. The CDR3 spans 14 residues. CDR3: CASSQEGLGYGYTF. In nucleotides, the CDR3 is TGTGCCAGCAGCCAAGAGGGGTTAGGGTATGGCTACACCTTC.

The chain uses TRBV30 and TRBJ1-2; the D is unclear. This CDR3 region has 14 residues. The V gene's germline CDR1 is GTSNPN and CDR2 SVGIG (reference sequence). The V end was cut by 0 bases, the J end by 2 bases, with 10 bases between. Here the CDR3 reads CAWSVLGRNYGYTF. The CDR3 DNA is TGTGCCTGGAGTGTACTTGGACGGAACTATGGCTACACCTTC. Together with reference TRBV30 and TRBJ1-2, the CDR3 gives the full variable domain: SQTIHQWPATLVQPVGSPLSLECTVEGTSNPNLYWYRQAAGRGLQLLFYSVGIGQISSEVPQNLSASRPQDRQFILSSKKLLLSDSGFYLCAWSVLGRNYGYTFGSGTRLTVV.